This TCR beta chain comes out of a study of post-analysis software for immune sequencing data. Study-level findings and limits: Among multiple sclerosis patients, normalized Chao1 diversity was significantly below that of controls. Patients used roughly five TRBV segments, including TRBV5-6, TRBV5-1 and TRBV20-1, more often than controls.

As concerns this clonotype: The antigen remains undetermined.

Deletions cut 0 bases from V and 9 bases from J, with 12 bases between. This CDR3 comprises 14 residues. The germline V gene encodes CDR1 MNHEY and CDR2 SMNVEV (reference sequence). Unique molecular identifiers featured in each of the TCR beta cDNA libraries. T cells, roughly 0.95 to 10 million of them, yielded 500,000 or so cDNA molecules. Each CDR3 protein is one row after TCRdb ran MiXCR on the PCR reads. The sample has some 500,000 distinct CDR3 sequences, approximately 46% seen once; the top ten hold around 10%. The origin of this receptor is a girl aged 10-17 years with multiple sclerosis. The V call is TRBV27, the J call TRBJ2-1; a possible D gene is TRBD2 (5 bases). The specimen was blood. The CDR3 is CASSLSRAGFEQFF. CDR3 in DNA: TGTGCCAGCAGTTTATCGCGGGCCGGTTTTGAGCAGTTCTTC.